This note documents a single T cell receptor (beta chain) sequence. Antigen specificity is unknown. The CDR3 spans 15 residues. The ends lost 4 bases at V and 7 bases at J; junction bases unmatched: 6. The germline V gene has CDR1 SGDLS and CDR2 YYNGEE. Following extraction, RNA underwent reverse transcription to cDNA, which served as the sequencing template. Using immunoSEQ multiplex PCR, the repertoire was profiled, and TCRdb retains in-frame clones only, with some absent. The sample yields some 240,000 clones, about three fifths seen once. CD4+ and CD8+ T cells were sorted from PBMCs. This specimen comes from a study of CD8+ T cells in alopecia areata. At the level of the study: Oral tofacitinib, 5 to 10 mg twice daily, was given in an open-label trial. Study results and limitations: Elevated clonality characterized lesional scalp relative to normal scalp, particularly in alopecia totalis/universalis. Sequenced scalp T cells also include alphabeta T cells resident in normal skin.

J is TRBJ2-1 and V is TRBV9; 12 bases are shared with TRBD2. This specimen was CD4+ T cells sorted from blood, taken at week 0. The receptor's source is a human donor with alopecia areata. The CDR3 is CASSTMTSGRNEQFF. The CDR3 nucleotides read TGTGCCAGCAGCACAATGACTAGCGGGAGAAATGAGCAGTTCTTC.